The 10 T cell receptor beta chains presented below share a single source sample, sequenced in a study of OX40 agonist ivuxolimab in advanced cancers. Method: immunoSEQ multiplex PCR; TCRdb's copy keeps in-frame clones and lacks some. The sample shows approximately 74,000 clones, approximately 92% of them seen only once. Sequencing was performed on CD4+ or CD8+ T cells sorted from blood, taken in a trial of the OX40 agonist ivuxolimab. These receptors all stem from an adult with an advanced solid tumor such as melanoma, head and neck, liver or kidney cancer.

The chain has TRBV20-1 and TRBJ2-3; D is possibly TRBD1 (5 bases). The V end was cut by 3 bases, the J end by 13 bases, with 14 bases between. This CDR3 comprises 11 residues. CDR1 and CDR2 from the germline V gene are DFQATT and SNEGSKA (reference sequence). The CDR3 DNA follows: TGCAGTGCTAGTTTCTCAGGGAACAAGTATTTT. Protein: CSASFSGNKYF.

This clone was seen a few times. DNA of the CDR3: TGTGCCAGCTCGGTAGGACTAGCGGGGGCGGACAATGAGCAGTTCTTC. Encoded protein: CASSVGLAGADNEQFF. The genes are TRBV18 and TRBJ2-1; 13 bases line up with TRBD2. V dropped 6 bases and J dropped 5; count of bases not matched to a gene: 7. Germline loops: CDR1 KGHSH, CDR2 LQKENI. The CDR3 spans 16 residues.

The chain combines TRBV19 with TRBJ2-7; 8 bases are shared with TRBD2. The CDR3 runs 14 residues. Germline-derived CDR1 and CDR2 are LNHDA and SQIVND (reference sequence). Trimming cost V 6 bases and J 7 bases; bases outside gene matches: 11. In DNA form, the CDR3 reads TGTGCCAGTAGGATTAGCGGGGACCTGGGGGAGCAGTACTTC. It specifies CASRISGDLGEQYF. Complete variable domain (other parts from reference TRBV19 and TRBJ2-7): DGGITQSPKYLFRKEGQNVTLSCEQNLNHDAMYWYRQDPGQGLRLIYYSQIVNDFQKGDIAEGYSVSREKKESFPLTVTSAQKNPTAFYLCASRISGDLGEQYFGPGTRLTVT.

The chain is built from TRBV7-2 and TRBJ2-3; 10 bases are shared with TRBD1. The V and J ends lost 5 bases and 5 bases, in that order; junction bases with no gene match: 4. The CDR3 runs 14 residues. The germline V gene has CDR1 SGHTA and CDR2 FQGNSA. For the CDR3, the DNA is TGTGCCAGCAGCCGACAGGGGGCTGGAGATACGCAGTATTTT. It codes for CASSRQGAGDTQYF.

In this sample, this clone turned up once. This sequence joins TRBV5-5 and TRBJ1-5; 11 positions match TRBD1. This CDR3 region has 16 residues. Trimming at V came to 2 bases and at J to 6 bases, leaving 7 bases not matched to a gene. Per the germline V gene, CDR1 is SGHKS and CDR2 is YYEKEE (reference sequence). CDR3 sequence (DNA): TGTGCCAGCAGCTTTTTTGGGACAGGGGGAAGTCAGCCCCAGCATTTT. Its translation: CASSFFGTGGSQPQHF.

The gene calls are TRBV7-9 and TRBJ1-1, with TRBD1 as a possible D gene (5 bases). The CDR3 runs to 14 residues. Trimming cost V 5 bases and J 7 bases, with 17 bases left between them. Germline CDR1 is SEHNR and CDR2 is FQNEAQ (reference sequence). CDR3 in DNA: TGTGCCAGCAGCACACAAGGTGGGGCACTTGAAGCTTTCTTT. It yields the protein CASSTQGGALEAFF.

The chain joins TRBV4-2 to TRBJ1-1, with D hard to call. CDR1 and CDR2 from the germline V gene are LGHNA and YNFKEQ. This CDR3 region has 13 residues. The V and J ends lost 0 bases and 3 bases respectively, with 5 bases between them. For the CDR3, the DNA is TGTGCCAGCAGCCAAGATGGGTACACTGAAGCTTTCTTT. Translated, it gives CASSQDGYTEAFF.

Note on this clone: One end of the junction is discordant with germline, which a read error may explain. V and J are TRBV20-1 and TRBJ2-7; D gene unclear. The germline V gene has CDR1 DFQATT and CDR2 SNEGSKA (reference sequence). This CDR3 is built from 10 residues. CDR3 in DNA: TGCAGTGCTGATAGCTACGAGCAGTGCTTC. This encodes CSADSYEQCF.

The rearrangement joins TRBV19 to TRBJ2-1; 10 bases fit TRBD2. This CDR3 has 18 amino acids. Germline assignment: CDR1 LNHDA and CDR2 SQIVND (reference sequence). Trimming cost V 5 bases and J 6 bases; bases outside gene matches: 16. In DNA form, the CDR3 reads TGTGCCAGTAGTGCCTCCGGAGTGAGTAGCGGGGGGATCAATGAGCAGTTCTTC. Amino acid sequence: CASSASGVSSGGINEQFF.

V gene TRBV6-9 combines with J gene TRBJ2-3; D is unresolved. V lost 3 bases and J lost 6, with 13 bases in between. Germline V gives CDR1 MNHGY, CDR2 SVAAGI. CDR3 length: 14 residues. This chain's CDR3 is CASSYSPSGDTQYF. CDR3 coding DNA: TGTGCCAGCAGTTACTCGCCAAGTGGGGATACGCAGTATTTT.